This T cell receptor beta chain was found in a study of human T cells and chemical hapten exposure. The ends were cut back, 7 bases at V and 2 bases at J, with 12 bases in the middle. Germline values: CDR1 MDHEN, CDR2 SYDVKM. The CDR3 extends over 13 amino acids. General study points: No change in TCRs above 1 in 1000 frequency was produced by DPC sensitization.

Unique molecular identifiers were affixed to discrete cDNA molecules within the library. Original handling: A per-sample median of around 91,000 TCRs was observed, with counts ranging from roughly 23,224 to 700,000. Via MiXCR, TCRdb re-called the RACE reads, giving one row per CDR3 protein. The authors' filters were not applied to this entry. The table records over 100,000 distinct CDR3 sequences, roughly 9% of them present only once. In its sample, this clonotype was seen many times. Antigen unknown. Described time point: patch test 2, 6 weeks after DPC sensitization. The sample's treatment: therapeutic diphenylcyclopropenone sensitization with weekly scalp DPC. Drawing of blood took place ahead of applying each patch test.

The material sequenced was whole blood, taken in connection with sensitization to the hapten diphenylcyclopropenone (DPC). The genes are TRBV28 and TRBJ2-7; D gene ambiguous. The source is a woman aged 35 to 49 with alopecia areata. Some clones in this sample may be carry-over from other donors' samples. The CDR3 loop is CASTPDGPYEQYF. In DNA, the CDR3 is TGTGCCAGCACCCCGGACGGACCCTACGAGCAGTACTTC.